This T cell receptor beta chain appears in the sequencing data of a study of blood T cell repertoires in COVID-19 (dated by TCRdb to 2019 to 2021). Describing the broader study: The collaborator samples originated in the United States, Italy and Spain and spanned the acute and convalescent phases of COVID-19. The dataset comprised deeply sampled blood TCRbeta repertoires from subjects exposed to, actively infected with, or recovered from COVID-19. The samples were drawn from the first 160 participants of the ongoing ImmuneRACE study and from some 1,300 subjects provided by 6 global collaborators. A de-identified subject ID, COVID-19 status, age in years and sex were almost always included in the sample metadata. The prospective study material was composed of cDNA or gDNA derived from T cells, B-cell-depleted T cells, or PBMCs. The repertoires were released in a freely available public database intended as a resource for research on the immune response to SARS-CoV-2. Where HLA class I and class II types were available, the types were taken from metadata supplied by the sample provider, not from assay-based typing. The research as a whole found: How much clinical and demographic metadata was included differed by source and by participant, and the metadata was provided uncurated.

Whole blood was collected in K2EDTA tubes by collaborating institutions according to the institutions' own protocols. For TCRbeta analysis, collaborator samples were shipped as frozen whole blood, as isolated PBMCs, or as DNA extracted from either sample type. The CDR1 and CDR2 encoded by the germline V gene are MGHDK and SYGVNS. From cysteine to phenylalanine, the CDR3 is 16 amino acids long. Of the read, only the CDR3 DNA is kept; its 48 bases are in frame from base 1. Unmatched junction bases come to 4, with V trimmed by 4 bases and J by 0 bases. TCRbeta CDR3 regions were amplified from genomic DNA by means of the immunoSEQ Assay, a bias-controlled multiplex PCR. The study's own analysis went as follows. The number of nucleated cells in each sample was estimated by amplification of reference gene primers within the assay. To quantify the absolute abundance of each unique TCRbeta CDR3 rearrangement, sequence reads were collapsed and filtered. For each sample, productive Simpson clonality was calculated as the square root of Simpson's diversity index over productive rearrangements. TCRdb holds this immuneACCESS table with in-frame rearrangements only. Some clones are missing; in checked studies, unresolved V genes explain under half, and the rest has no known cause. V, J and clone size derive from that table, while D and trimming were established from the DNA sequence. This sample holds 180,000 or so clones; approximately 85% were observed only once. The ten biggest clones cover around 7.5% of the sample.

With respect to this clone: What antigen it recognizes has not been identified. One base away there is no much larger clone; base qualities are not given.

This receptor was identified in a woman in her sixties with acute or convalescent COVID-19. Sequencing input: peripheral blood. The sequence joins TRBV25-1 to TRBJ2-3; 10 junctional bases match TRBD2. The encoded CDR3 is CASSGSSGGSTDTQYF. DNA sequence: TGTGCCAGCAGTGGATCTAGCGGGGGAAGCACAGATACGCAGTATTTT. Extended through the reference TRBV25-1 and TRBJ2-3 proteins, this CDR3 yields the full variable domain: EADIYQTPRYLVIGTGKKITLECSQTMGHDKMYWYQQDPGMELHLIHYSYGVNSTEKGDLSSESTVSRIRTEHFPLTLESARPSHTSQYLCASSGSSGGSTDTQYFGPGTRLTVL.